This T cell receptor beta chain emerged from a study of shared clonotypes between healthy human individuals. Findings and caveats of the study: It was the few donors that limited the genetic and exposure-history diversity represented. The sharing of 4.5% to 5% of naive CD4 clonotypes was seen across a handful of donors.

Naive CD8 populations comprised CD45RO-negative cells positively selected for CCR7, excluding terminally differentiated effector memory CD45RA+ cells. Details on this clone: Its antigen is currently unknown.

Sequencing was performed with immunoSEQ multiplex PCR; in TCRdb, only in-frame clones are kept and a portion is missing. The table has hundreds of thousands of clones, about 90% seen once. The CDR3 extends over 15 amino acids. Germline CDR1 and CDR2: MGHRA and YSYEKL. V lost 4 bases and J 8 bases, leaving 15 bases between the germline ends. The sequencing input was naive CD8+ T cells sorted from blood. The V gene is TRBV4-1, the J gene TRBJ1-6; D call uncertain. The TCR was taken from a man aged 25 to 40 in good health. CDR3 residues: CASSPIRGKDSPLHF. DNA for the CDR3: TGCGCCAGCAGCCCTATCCGCGGGAAGGATTCACCCCTCCACTTT.